A single sample is the source of the 9 T cell receptor beta chains below, sequenced in a study of cytomegalovirus exposure and HLA in healthy donors. The PCR used 60 Vbeta and 13 Jbeta primers. Sequencing was performed with immunoSEQ multiplex PCR; in TCRdb, only in-frame clones are kept and a portion is missing. The repertoire holds about 140,000 clones, with under 70% as singletons. Sample: PBMCs. The receptors were sampled from an older woman in good health and CMV-seronegative.

This clone was picked up a small number of times. The gene calls are TRBV6-1 and TRBJ1-1, with 7 bases identical to TRBD1. The germline V gene has CDR1 MNHNS and CDR2 SASEGT. This CDR3 contains 12 residues. The CDR3 DNA is TGTGCAACAGGGGAACGAGTGACTGAAGCTTTCTTT. This gives the protein CATGERVTEAFF.

This chain joins TRBV7-6 and TRBJ2-1; 8 bases line up with TRBD2. The CDR3 extends over 16 amino acids. Germline assignment: CDR1 SGHVS and CDR2 FNYEAQ. V gave up 2 bases and J gave up 1 base; unmatched junction bases: 4. CDR3 bases: TGTGCCAGCAGCTTATCGGCGGGAGGATCCTACAATGAGCAGTTCTTC. Its translation is CASSLSAGGSYNEQFF.

On this clone: This sample includes further DNA sequences coding for the same CDR3. The genes are TRBV2 and TRBJ2-3; 8 positions agree with TRBD2. Germline lookup yields CDR1 SNHLY and CDR2 FYNNEI. This CDR3 has 12 amino acids. V was pared by 11 bases and J by 5 bases, with 6 bases of the junction left unmatched. This chain's CDR3 is CASGRGRDTQYF. CDR3 coding DNA: TGTGCCTCCGGGAGGGGAAGAGATACGCAGTATTTT.

This chain connects TRBV5-4 to TRBJ2-7; tentatively, D is TRBD2 (5 bases). CDR3 size: 13 residues. Deletions cut 4 bases from V and 3 bases from J, with 11 bases between. The germline V gene encodes CDR1 SGHNT and CDR2 YYREEE (reference sequence). CDR3 in DNA: TGTGCCAGCAGCCGCGCGGCGGGCTACGAGCAGTACTTC. Translated: CASSRAAGYEQYF.

V and J are TRBV28 and TRBJ2-2, with 9 bases identical to TRBD1. The CDR3 length is 12 residues. The ends lost 4 bases at V and 11 bases at J; junction bases unmatched: 2. Looked up from germline, CDR1 is MDHEN and CDR2 is SYDVKM. Here the CDR3 reads CASSSGQGELFF. The CDR3 nucleotides are TGTGCCAGCAGTTCGGGACAGGGTGAGCTGTTTTTT.

As concerns this clone: A read error may account for a junction end that differs from germline. V gene TRBV6-6 combines with J gene TRBJ1-5, with TRBD1 matching over 11 bases. CDR1 and CDR2 (germline): MNHNY, SVGAGI (reference sequence). The CDR3 loop spans 16 amino acids. In nucleotides, the CDR3 is TGTGCCAGCAGACCCGAGGACAGGGGGCCCCTTCAGTCCCAGCATTTT. Translation: CASRPEDRGPLQSQHF.

The gene calls are TRBV18 and TRBJ2-3; D gene unclear. Germline V CDR1 and CDR2: KGHSH, LQKENI. The CDR3 totals 11 residues. Trimming stripped 3 bases from V and 8 bases from J, with 6 bases between. The CDR3 sequence: CASSPSGTQYF. CDR3 bases: TGTGCCAGCTCACCCTCGGGTACGCAGTATTTT.

V gene TRBV6-1 combines with J gene TRBJ1-2; D remains ambiguous. V was shortened by 7 bases and J by 5 bases, with 20 bases between the two germline ends. CDR3 length equals 15 residues. Germline V gives CDR1 MNHNS, CDR2 SASEGT. The CDR3 region is CASITGILSRYGYTF. The DNA of the CDR3 is TGTGCCAGCATCACGGGGATTCTAAGTCGGTATGGCTACACCTTC.

The gene calls are TRBV11-3 and TRBJ2-1, with TRBD2 identical over 11 bases. The CDR3 is made up of 15 amino acids. CDR1 is SGHNT and CDR2 is YENEEA in the germline V gene. Trimming took 5 bases from V and 10 from J; bases not matched to a gene: 10. The CDR3 reads CASSLSGGAPGEQFF. For the CDR3, the DNA is TGTGCCAGCAGCCTTAGCGGGGGGGCGCCCGGGGAGCAGTTCTTC.